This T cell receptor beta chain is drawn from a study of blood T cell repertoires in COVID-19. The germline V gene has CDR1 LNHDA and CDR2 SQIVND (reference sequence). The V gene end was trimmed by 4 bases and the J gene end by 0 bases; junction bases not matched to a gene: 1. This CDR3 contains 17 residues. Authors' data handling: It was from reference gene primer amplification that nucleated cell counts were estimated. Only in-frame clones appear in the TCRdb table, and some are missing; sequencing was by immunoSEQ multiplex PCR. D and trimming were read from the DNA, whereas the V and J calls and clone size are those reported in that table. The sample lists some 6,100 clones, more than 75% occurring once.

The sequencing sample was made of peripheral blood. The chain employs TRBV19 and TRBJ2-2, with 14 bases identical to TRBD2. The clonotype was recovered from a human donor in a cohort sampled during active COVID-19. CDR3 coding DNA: TGTGCCAGTAGTACGGGACTAGCGGGGGCGAACACCGGGGAGCTGTTTTTT. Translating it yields CASSTGLAGANTGELFF.